The 19 T cell receptor beta chains reported below all come from one sample, sequenced in a study of long-term antiretroviral therapy in people with HIV. Researchers ran immunoSEQ v3.0 at survey level. This table comes from immunoSEQ multiplex PCR, and its TCRdb copy is limited to in-frame clones, with some not included. This table has 23,000 or so clones, around 79% appearing once. The input for sequencing was unsorted PBMCs, taken 2.1 years after starting antiretroviral therapy. All receptors derive from a man aged 25-45 years with HIV.

This clone has just a few counts. The V gene is TRBV27, the J gene TRBJ2-4; a possible D gene is TRBD1 (6 bases). The CDR3 has 15 amino acids. Deletions cut 5 bases from V and 4 bases from J, with 15 bases between. CDR1 MNHEY and CDR2 SMNVEV come from the germline V gene (reference sequence). The CDR3 reads CASSTQGQSKNIQYF. The CDR3 DNA is TGTGCCAGCAGTACCCAAGGACAGAGTAAAAACATTCAGTACTTC.

The genes are TRBV9 and TRBJ2-1; 14 bases fit TRBD2. After removal of 1 base from V and 7 bases from J, the junction contained 4 bases not matched to a gene. The CDR3 runs 16 residues. Looked up from germline, CDR1 is SGDLS and CDR2 is YYNGEE. The CDR3 DNA sequence: TGTGCCAGCAGCGTACGACTAGCGGGAGGGGGGAATGAGCAGTTCTTC. Protein: CASSVRLAGGGNEQFF.

The chain links TRBV27 to TRBJ2-7; maybe TRBD2 (6 bases). Looked up from germline, CDR1 is MNHEY and CDR2 is SMNVEV (reference sequence). Trimming took off 5 bases at V and 2 bases at J, with 16 bases between the two ends. This CDR3 contains 15 residues. CDR3 nucleotide sequence: TGTGCCAGCAGTGTTGACCCTGGCGGGACCTACGAGCAGTACTTC. Encoded protein: CASSVDPGGTYEQYF.

This chain joins TRBV6-1 and TRBJ1-2; D possibly corresponds to TRBD1 (5 bases). The germline CDR1 and CDR2 sequences are MNHNS and SASEGT. With 6 bases removed from V and 4 bases from J, the gap between germline ends came to 18 bases. The CDR3 sequence is 15 residues long. In DNA form, the CDR3 reads TGTGCCAGCAGGGAGGGGTTTTTGGGGGGCTATGGCTACACCTTC. The encoded protein is CASREGFLGGYGYTF.

This clone has just a few counts. The V gene is TRBV5-4, the J gene TRBJ2-2, with D possibly matching TRBD1 (5 bases). Trimming pared 4 bases from V and 4 bases from J, leaving 17 bases between. The V gene's germline CDR1 is SGHNT and CDR2 YYREEE (reference sequence). CDR3 length equals 16 residues. CDR3 in amino acids: CASSPETVMGTGELFF. CDR3 DNA sequence: TGTGCCAGCAGCCCCGAGACAGTTATGGGCACCGGGGAGCTGTTTTTT.

This clone appeared a few times. This chain uses TRBV19 with TRBJ1-6, with TRBD1 as a possible D gene (5 bases). Trimming took off 11 bases at V and 7 bases at J, with 12 bases between the two ends. The CDR3 contains 12 residues. CDR1 is LNHDA, CDR2 SQIVND, per germline (reference sequence). The CDR3 sequence: CAAGSGNSPLHF. The CDR3 region has the DNA TGTGCCGCAGGGAGTGGAAATTCACCCCTCCACTTT.

The genes are TRBV10-2 and TRBJ1-3; possibly TRBD1 for D (5 bases). Trimming cost V 4 bases and J 0 bases, with 13 bases left between them. The CDR3 length is 16 residues. In germline, CDR1 is WSHSY, CDR2 SAAADI. The CDR3 spells CASSARTGSSGNTIYF. CDR3 sequence (DNA): TGCGCCAGCAGTGCCCGAACAGGAAGCTCTGGAAACACCATATATTTT.

The V gene is TRBV6-5, the J gene TRBJ1-2, with 8 bases lining up with TRBD1. V lost 5 bases, J lost 8 bases, and 7 bases stayed unmatched. The length of the CDR3 is 13 residues. The germline gives CDR1 MNHEY, CDR2 SVGAGI. The CDR3 coding sequence is TGTGCCAGCAGTAGTCAGGGGGCAGGAGGCTACACCTTC. Amino acids: CASSSQGAGGYTF.

The V call is TRBV6-6, the J call TRBJ2-7; no definite D call. The V end lost 4 bases, the J end lost 5 bases, and 12 bases lay between the germline ends. Germline assignment: CDR1 MNHNY and CDR2 SVGAGI (reference sequence). The CDR3 has 13 amino acids. DNA for the CDR3: TGTGCCAGCAGTTTCCACTCGGGTAACGAGCAGTACTTC. Protein product: CASSFHSGNEQYF.

V and J are TRBV20-1 and TRBJ1-5; weak D call: TRBD1 (6 bases). V was shortened by 6 bases and J by 6 bases, with 9 bases between the two germline ends. The length of the CDR3 is 11 residues. From germline, CDR1 is DFQATT and CDR2 SNEGSKA (reference sequence). The CDR3 bases are TGCAGTGCGCTCAGGGGTCAGCCCCAGCATTTT. This translates into CSALRGQPQHF.

The chain carries TRBV27 and TRBJ2-2, with 11 bases matching TRBD2. J gave up 4 bases and V 6 bases, and 16 bases lay outside the gene matches. The CDR3 extends over 19 amino acids. The germline V gene has CDR1 MNHEY and CDR2 SMNVEV (reference sequence). DNA for the CDR3: TGTGCCAGCAGACCCGGACAGGGTAGCGGGAGGGCGGGCACCGGGGAGCTGTTTTTT. Its protein is CASRPGQGSGRAGTGELFF.

The gene calls are TRBV6-5 and TRBJ1-1; the D is unclear. Between the trimmed V and J ends, which lost 5 bases and 2 bases, there was a span of 3 bases. CDR1 and CDR2 from the germline V gene are MNHEY and SVGAGI. The length of the CDR3 is 11 residues. This CDR3 is CASSGNTEAFF. CDR3 DNA sequence: TGTGCCAGCAGTGGCAACACTGAAGCTTTCTTT.

The CDR3 coding sequence is TGTGCCAGCAGCCCAGGACCGGGACCGAAGTCGACTTTC. Translating it yields CASSPGPGPKSTF. The genes are TRBV7-2 and TRBJ2-6; D could derive from TRBD1 or TRBD2 (5 bases each). Trimming took 5 bases from V and 18 from J, leaving 20 bases between them. This CDR3 is built from 13 residues. Germline lookup yields CDR1 SGHTA and CDR2 FQGNSA. The whole variable domain, remainder taken from reference TRBV7-2 and TRBJ2-6, is GAGVSQSPSNKVTEKGKDVELRCDPISGHTALYWYRQSLGQGLEFLIYFQGNSAPDKSGLPSDRFSAERTGGSVSTLTIQRTQQEDSAVYLCASSPGPGPKSTFGAGSRLTVL.

CDR3 nucleotides: TGTGCCAGCTCGGGTGAAGGAATTAGCAATCAGCCCCAGCATTTT. Its protein is CASSGEGISNQPQHF. The chain employs TRBV18 and TRBJ1-5, with D uncertain. In germline, CDR1 is KGHSH, CDR2 LQKENI. The CDR3 loop spans 15 amino acids. With 6 bases removed from V and 0 bases from J, the gap between germline ends came to 12 bases.

This clone was observed a single time. CDR3 amino acids: CASSSPGQGAREQYF. The CDR3 coding sequence is TGTGCCAGCAGTTCACCGGGACAGGGGGCGCGGGAGCAGTACTTC. The chain links TRBV28 to TRBJ2-7, with 12 positions matching TRBD1. The CDR3 contains 15 residues. Germline values: CDR1 MDHEN, CDR2 SYDVKM. After removal of 4 bases from V and 7 bases from J, the junction contained 8 bases not matched to a gene.

This sequence joins TRBV5-5 and TRBJ2-7, with unresolved D. CDR1 SGHKS and CDR2 YYEKEE come from the germline V gene (reference sequence). This CDR3 has 13 residues. V lost 0 bases, J lost 4 bases, and 8 bases lay in between. CDR3 sequence reads: CASSLGPWYEQYF. In DNA, the CDR3 is TGTGCCAGCAGCTTGGGTCCTTGGTACGAGCAGTACTTC.

The chain links TRBV5-4 to TRBJ2-5; D gene ambiguous. Germline-derived CDR1 and CDR2 are SGHNT and YYREEE (reference sequence). The V end lost 4 bases, the J end lost 0 bases, and 7 bases lay between the germline ends. The length of the CDR3 is 13 residues. Written as DNA, the CDR3 is TGTGCCAGCAGCCCGCGGTACCAAGAGACCCAGTACTTC. Its protein product is CASSPRYQETQYF.

The CDR3 DNA sequence: TGTGCCAGCAGTCCCCGGGACATTCGAACAGGGGGGTGGTATTTT. This encodes CASSPRDIRTGGWYF. V and J are TRBV28 and TRBJ2-3; 8 nucleotides line up with TRBD1. The trim removed 5 bases at V and 14 bases at J, leaving 18 bases unmatched. There are 15 residues in the CDR3. Germline V CDR1 and CDR2: MDHEN, SYDVKM. The whole variable domain, remainder taken from reference TRBV28 and TRBJ2-3, is DVKVTQSSRYLVKRTGEKVFLECVQDMDHENMFWYRQDPGLGLRLIYFSYDVKMKEKGDIPEGYSVSREKKERFSLILESASTNQTSMYLCASSPRDIRTGGWYFGPGTRLTVL.

The V call is TRBV25-1, the J call TRBJ1-5; D is unclear. This CDR3 is built from 14 residues. V gave up 2 bases and J gave up 0 bases, with 5 bases separating them. Germline V lookup: CDR1 MGHDK, CDR2 SYGVNS. The CDR3 spells CASSEVTSNQPQHF. In nucleotides, the CDR3 is TGTGCCAGCAGTGAAGTGACTAGCAATCAGCCCCAGCATTTT. Based on the CDR3 plus reference TRBV25-1 and TRBJ1-5, the full variable domain is EADIYQTPRYLVIGTGKKITLECSQTMGHDKMYWYQQDPGMELHLIHYSYGVNSTEKGDLSSESTVSRIRTEHFPLTLESARPSHTSQYLCASSEVTSNQPQHFGDGTRLSIL.